A selection of T cell receptor beta chains follows, all from one sample in a study of glioma-infiltrating T cells. TCRdb re-derived calls from the multiplex PCR reads in MiXCR, one entry per CDR3 protein. Seen here are approximately 110,000 distinct CDR3 sequences, roughly 24% observed once, and the top ten hold around 15%. Sequencing was carried out using glioma tissue, nonneoplastic brain tissue, or PBMCs (not recorded which). The receptors come from a human donor with low-grade glioma or glioblastoma, undergoing nonglioma brain surgery, or in good health (not recorded which). The conserved cysteine and the conserved F or W are not part of the CDR3 here. Not every row has a clone size; where given, it reads once, few, many or a size class.

clone_size | j_call | v_call | cdr3_aa
many | TRBJ2-3 | TRBV7-2 | ASSLGSGSYGTDTQY
- | TRBJ2-7 | TRBV4-2 | ASSRETSGRREQY
once | TRBJ1-5 | TRBV7-9 | AGSLVSGGTNQPQH
many | TRBJ1-1 | TRBV7-2 | ASSVRWNTEAF
many | TRBJ2-1 | TRBV7-9 | ASSLGLAGIGEQF
few | TRBJ2-7 | TRBV10-3 | AISYPGDRDSYEQY
few | TRBJ2-7 | TRBV29-1 | SVGDTSYEQY
many | TRBJ2-7 | TRBV4-1 | ASSGRQGSYEQY
- | TRBJ2-2 | TRBV5-1 | ASGPGTSLTGELF
few | TRBJ2-3 | TRBV3-1 | ASSQDLGQTTDTQY
- | TRBJ2-7 | TRBV10-2 | ANSGGQGAYEQY
many | TRBJ2-5 | TRBV5-6 | ASSWDRLETQY
- | TRBJ2-7 | TRBV2 | ASSEDWFGLHYEQY
few | TRBJ1-2 | TRBV29-1 | SAGTDNYGYT
- | TRBJ2-3 | TRBV6-1 | ASGRGPALTDTKY
many | TRBJ2-7 | TRBV29-1 | SVYRGAPYEQY
many | TRBJ1-3 | TRBV28 | ASSLRGGNTIY
many | TRBJ1-5 | TRBV28 | ASSSLSGGYSNQPQH
many | TRBJ2-5 | TRBV15 | ATSRDRLGSQETQY
few | TRBJ2-7 | TRBV5-6 | ASSLLGKEQY
- | TRBJ1-6 | TRBV12-3/TRBV12-4 | VSSRDLVSPLH
many | TRBJ2-4 | TRBV4-3 | ASSQVGRQNIQY
many | TRBJ2-7 | TRBV20-1 | SARLAGEDYEQY
- | TRBJ1-5 | TRBV4-1 | ASRQDRGTDYQPQH
many | TRBJ1-5 | TRBV7-2 | ASSLDRDQPQH
many | TRBJ1-6 | TRBV4-1 | ASSREGTGNNSPLH
- | TRBJ2-7 | TRBV28 | ATLDRGTYEQY
- | TRBJ2-6 | TRBV29-1 | SVGKGGSGANVLT
many | TRBJ2-7 | TRBV28 | ASSARGYEQY
many | TRBJ2-3 | TRBV6-1 | ASSAGHSTDTQY
many | TRBJ1-1 | TRBV5-1 | ASSGGGQVEAAF
many | TRBJ2-7 | TRBV18 | ASSPGTSDRVF
- | TRBJ1-1 | TRBV5-1 | ASRGHSSNTEAF
few | TRBJ2-7 | TRBV7-9 | ASSETNYEQY
- | TRBJ2-7 | TRBV4-3 | ASSQESGRSYEQC
few | TRBJ2-7 | TRBV18 | ASSPTRTGSYEQY
few | TRBJ2-7 | TRBV12-3/TRBV12-4 | ASSLGGQGINEQY
- | TRBJ1-2 | TRBV10-3 | AISRVGGGQPGGYGYT
many | TRBJ1-2 | TRBV7-9 | ASSAGQRYGYT
many | TRBJ1-1 | TRBV5-6 | ASSLMKGAQAF
few | TRBJ2-1 | TRBV9 | ASSSRTSGLYNEQF
- | TRBJ1-1 | TRBV3-1 | ASSQAGLRTEAF
- | TRBJ2-5 | TRBV29-1 | SVDGSRGDVQETQY
many | TRBJ2-3 | TRBV7-6 | ASSLDWDRSTDTQY
- | TRBJ2-1 | TRBV19 | ASSIEGLGEHGYNEQF
few | TRBJ2-4 | TRBV4-1 | ASSPPRGIQY
- | TRBJ2-7 | TRBV19 | ASSPGLAHEQY